Shown below are 27 T cell receptor beta chains from a single sample sequenced in a study of follicular helper T cells after annual influenza vaccination. Assay used: immunoSEQ multiplex PCR; TCRdb lists only in-frame clones, some missing. The sample lists under 15,000 clones, roughly 78% occurring once. Time point here: 2014-2015 season, pre-vaccination. Here the sequenced sample was CXCR5- memory CD4+ T cells sorted from blood, taken on the day of influenza vaccination. All receptors derive from an adult who received the influenza vaccine.

This rearrangement joins TRBV2 to TRBJ1-2; 8 bases are shared with TRBD1. The germline V gene has CDR1 SNHLY and CDR2 FYNNEI. V was pared by 7 bases and J by 4 bases, with 14 bases of the junction left unmatched. The CDR3 runs to 16 residues. CDR3: CASKDKGTGDFYGYTF. The CDR3, as DNA: TGTGCCAGCAAGGATAAAGGGACAGGTGATTTCTATGGCTACACCTTC.

V and J are TRBV7-3 and TRBJ2-5; no definite D call. The germline V gene encodes CDR1 SGHTA and CDR2 FQGTGA. CDR3 length: 13 amino acids. V shed 2 bases and J shed 5 bases, with 9 bases lying between them. The CDR3 sequence: CASSLSPKETQYF. In DNA form, the CDR3 reads TGTGCCAGCAGCTTATCACCCAAGGAGACCCAGTACTTC.

This clone appeared a few times. This sequence joins TRBV5-6 and TRBJ1-5; D is perhaps TRBD1 (6 bases). The V and J ends lost 2 bases and 7 bases respectively, with 13 bases between them. The CDR3 is made up of 14 amino acids. Looked up from germline, CDR1 is SGHDT and CDR2 is YYEEEE. CDR3 sequence: CASSFYRAGQPQHF. The CDR3 DNA reads TGTGCCAGCAGCTTTTACAGGGCGGGACAGCCCCAGCATTTT.

The chain carries TRBV2 and TRBJ1-6; D is uncertain. The CDR3 is 13 residues long. The germline CDR1 and CDR2 sequences are SNHLY and FYNNEI. Deletions cut 7 bases from V and 5 bases from J, with 9 bases between. The CDR3 region has the DNA TGTGCCAGCATAACGGAAAATAATTCACCCCTCCACTTT. This translates into CASITENNSPLHF. The complete variable domain, with remaining parts taken from reference TRBV2 and TRBJ1-6, reads EPEVTQTPSHQVTQMGQEVILRCVPISNHLYFYWYRQILGQKVEFLVSFYNNEISEKSEIFDDQFSVERPDGSNFTLKIRSTKLEDSAMYFCASITENNSPLHFGNGTRLTVT.

This clone was detected only once. V gene TRBV4-3 combines with J gene TRBJ1-2, with a weak D call TRBD1 (6 bases). This CDR3 region has 15 residues. The germline gives CDR1 LGHNA, CDR2 YSLEER. The V end was cut by 3 bases, the J end by 8 bases, with 19 bases between. CDR3 coding DNA: TGCGCCAGCAGCCACCCCGGGGGGCCAAACGGGGGCTACACCTTC. Protein: CASSHPGGPNGGYTF.

J is TRBJ1-5 and V is TRBV6-1, with D perhaps TRBD1 (5 bases). CDR1 is MNHNS, CDR2 SASEGT, per germline. Trimming left V 4 bases short and J 0 bases short, with 13 bases between. The CDR3 loop spans 16 amino acids. The CDR3 here is CASSAPGGYSNQPQHF. Written as DNA, the CDR3 is TGTGCCAGCAGTGCCCCGGGGGGATATAGCAATCAGCCCCAGCATTTT.

The chain recombines TRBV9 with TRBJ2-5; no clear D. The DNA end lines up better with TRBJ2-7; the J call may be wrong. The CDR3 extends over 13 amino acids. Germline V gene lookup returns CDR1 SGDLS and CDR2 YYNGEE. Here the CDR3 DNA reads TGTGCCAGCAGTGTTGACCCCTTTCGCGAGCAGTACTTC. It codes for CASSVDPFREQYF.

Only a few counts were recorded for this clone. This chain connects TRBV29-1 to TRBJ2-3; tentatively, D is TRBD2 (5 bases). Trimming shortened V by 0 bases and J by 3 bases, and 13 bases separated the two germline ends. The CDR3 has 15 amino acids. Germline CDR1 is SQVTM and CDR2 is ANQGSEA. CDR3 sequence reads: CSVEDALAWTDTQYF. The CDR3 nucleotides are TGCAGCGTTGAAGATGCCCTAGCTTGGACAGATACGCAGTATTTT.

The chain uses TRBV5-6 and TRBJ1-6, with a possible D match to TRBD1 (5 bases). Deletions cut 1 base from V and 5 bases from J, with 16 bases between. Germline V lookup: CDR1 SGHDT, CDR2 YYEEEE. CDR3 length: 17 residues. CDR3 coding DNA: TGTGCCAGCAGCTTGAATGCGCGGGGCGCGGATAATTCACCCCTCCACTTT. Its translation is CASSLNARGADNSPLHF.

There are a few counts of this clone. The gene calls are TRBV2 and TRBJ2-7; no clear D. Germline CDR1 and CDR2: SNHLY and FYNNEI. Between the trimmed V and J ends, which lost 6 bases and 5 bases, there was a span of 14 bases. CDR3 size: 13 residues. CDR3 sequence (DNA): TGTGCCAGCAGCGAGGTGGGTCGGAACGAGCAGTACTTC. Protein sequence: CASSEVGRNEQYF.

This clone has a handful of counts. This rearrangement joins TRBV19 to TRBJ1-1; 10 bases align to TRBD1. Trimming took 1 base from V and 7 from J; bases not matched to a gene: 9. CDR1 and CDR2 (germline): LNHDA, SQIVND (reference sequence). The CDR3 runs to 16 residues. This CDR3 reads CASSIVGTGDDIEAFF. CDR3 bases: TGTGCCAGTAGTATAGTGGGGACAGGGGATGATATTGAAGCTTTCTTT.

The V gene is TRBV11-1, the J gene TRBJ2-2; 10 nucleotides align to TRBD2. The CDR3 runs to 16 residues. The germline CDR1 and CDR2 sequences are SGHAT and FQDESV (reference sequence). The V gene end was trimmed by 6 bases and the J gene end by 1 base; junction bases not matched to a gene: 5. CDR3 nucleotides: TGTGCCAGCAGACTAACTAGCGGGGTGAACACCGGGGAGCTGTTTTTT. It codes for CASRLTSGVNTGELFF.

The chain carries TRBV4-2 and TRBJ1-2; 7 bases agree with TRBD1. The CDR3 loop spans 16 amino acids. Germline V CDR1 and CDR2: LGHNA, YNFKEQ. Trimming at V came to 1 base and at J to 4 bases, leaving 9 bases not matched to a gene. CDR3 sequence reads: CASSQVSSGGFYGYTF. Here the CDR3 DNA reads TGTGCCAGCAGCCAAGTATCTTCAGGGGGTTTCTATGGCTACACCTTC.

The J gene is TRBJ1-2, the V gene TRBV9; 10 bases fit TRBD1. V lost 4 bases and J lost 8; bases outside the gene matches: 11. CDR1 is SGDLS, CDR2 YYNGEE, per germline. The length of the CDR3 is 15 residues. The CDR3: CASSLDPGTGEGYTF. DNA for the CDR3: TGTGCCAGCAGCTTAGACCCCGGGACAGGGGAAGGCTACACCTTC.

The genes are TRBV9 and TRBJ1-1; no clear D. The CDR3 length is 15 residues. CDR1 is SGDLS, CDR2 YYNGEE, per germline. The V and J ends lost 0 bases and 0 bases respectively, with 9 bases between them. CDR3 amino acids: CASSVEVDMNTEAFF. CDR3 nucleotides: TGTGCCAGCAGCGTAGAGGTAGATATGAACACTGAAGCTTTCTTT.

This sequence joins TRBV7-2 and TRBJ1-2, with D unresolved. This CDR3 contains 11 residues. The germline CDR1 and CDR2 sequences are SGHTA and FQGNSA. The V and J ends lost 6 bases and 4 bases respectively, with 6 bases between them. The CDR3 nucleotides are TGTGCCAGCAGTAATACCTATGGCTACACCTTC. It is translated as CASSNTYGYTF.

This sequence joins TRBV11-3 and TRBJ2-5, with D possibly matching TRBD2 (6 bases). Trimming stripped 5 bases from V and 0 bases from J, with 16 bases between. The CDR3 runs to 16 residues. CDR1 is SGHNT and CDR2 is YENEEA in the germline V gene. The CDR3 DNA follows: TGTGCCAGCAGCCCCGGAGGGGCAGCCTACCAAGAGACCCAGTACTTC. Protein product: CASSPGGAAYQETQYF.

The V and J genes are TRBV5-4 and TRBJ2-2; D not resolved. The CDR3 runs to 15 residues. Trimming took 5 bases from V and 0 from J, leaving 11 bases between them. Germline loops: CDR1 SGHNT, CDR2 YYREEE (reference sequence). The CDR3 bases are TGTGCCAGCAGTGGTACGGGTTCGAACACCGGGGAGCTGTTTTTT. This encodes CASSGTGSNTGELFF.

The chain couples TRBV18 to TRBJ2-1; D uncertain. V was cut by 3 bases and J by 4 bases, with 7 bases left in between. The CDR3 runs 13 residues. The germline V gene has CDR1 KGHSH and CDR2 LQKENI. The CDR3 bases are TGTGCCAGCTCACCCGCTCCTTACAATGAGCAGTTCTTC. Its protein product is CASSPAPYNEQFF.

V is TRBV19 and J is TRBJ2-2; maybe TRBD1 (6 bases). The germline V and J ends were trimmed by 4 bases and 0 bases, with 18 bases remaining between them. The CDR3 is made up of 18 amino acids. The V gene's germline CDR1 is LNHDA and CDR2 SQIVND (reference sequence). CDR3 protein: CASSTLSWQGPNTGELFF. The CDR3 bases are TGTGCCAGTAGTACCCTTTCGTGGCAGGGGCCGAACACCGGGGAGCTGTTTTTT. Full variable domain (outside the CDR3, taken from reference TRBV19 and TRBJ2-2): DGGITQSPKYLFRKEGQNVTLSCEQNLNHDAMYWYRQDPGQGLRLIYYSQIVNDFQKGDIAEGYSVSREKKESFPLTVTSAQKNPTAFYLCASSTLSWQGPNTGELFFGEGSRLTVL.

This rearrangement joins TRBV16 to TRBJ2-7, with TRBD1 as a possible D gene (5 bases). The germline V gene has CDR1 KGHSY and CDR2 FQNENV. This CDR3 region has 13 residues. V lost 2 bases and J lost 7, with 12 bases in between. The CDR3 DNA reads TGTGCCAGCAGCCAACCAAGGGGTCAGGAGCAGTACTTC. Amino acids: CASSQPRGQEQYF. Based on the CDR3 plus reference TRBV16 and TRBJ2-7, the full variable domain is GEEVAQTPKHLVRGEGQKAKLYCAPIKGHSYVFWYQQVLKNEFKFLISFQNENVFDETGMPKERFSAKCLPNSPCSLEIQATKLEDSAVYFCASSQPRGQEQYFGPGTRLTVT.

The chain carries TRBV7-2 and TRBJ1-2; 8 nucleotides align to TRBD1. CDR3 length: 16 residues. CDR1 is SGHTA, CDR2 FQGNSA, per germline. V was pared by 2 bases and J by 5 bases, with 10 bases of the junction left unmatched. As DNA, the CDR3 is TGTGCCAGCAGCTTAAGGTCTCGCGACAGGGGATATGGCTACACCTTC. This sequence encodes CASSLRSRDRGYGYTF.

This chain uses TRBV6-6 with TRBJ2-7, with a weak D call TRBD1 (7 bases). V was trimmed by 6 bases and J by 3 bases, leaving 18 bases between them. This CDR3 is 15 amino acids long. Germline CDR1 and CDR2: MNHNY and SVGAGI (reference sequence). The CDR3 sequence is CASSPPGGGLYEQYF. CDR3 nucleotides: TGTGCCAGCAGCCCCCCTGGAGGGGGCCTCTACGAGCAGTACTTC.

The chain recombines TRBV5-5 with TRBJ1-3, with a possible D match to TRBD1 (5 bases). V dropped 1 base and J dropped 0 bases, with 8 bases sitting between them. Germline CDR1 and CDR2: SGHKS and YYEKEE (reference sequence). The CDR3 totals 15 residues. In DNA form, the CDR3 reads TGTGCCAGCAGCTTGTGGGGGGTCTCTGGAAACACCATATATTTT. This codes for CASSLWGVSGNTIYF.

In DNA form, the CDR3 reads TGTGCCAGCAGTGCCTCAGGGGCGAGAGAGACCCAGTACTTC. Translation gives CASSASGARETQYF. The chain combines TRBV2 with TRBJ2-5, with a tentative D call TRBD1 (6 bases). CDR1 is SNHLY and CDR2 is FYNNEI in the germline V gene. The CDR3 sequence is 14 residues long. V lost 4 bases to trimming and J lost 4 bases, with 13 bases between them.

This rearrangement joins TRBV18 to TRBJ2-5; D remains ambiguous. Germline lookup yields CDR1 KGHSH and CDR2 LQKENI. V lost 1 base to trimming and J lost 4 bases, with 7 bases between them. The CDR3 runs to 13 residues. This CDR3 reads CASSPRSRETQYF. In DNA form, the CDR3 reads TGTGCCAGCTCACCACGATCTCGAGAGACCCAGTACTTC.

Here the CDR3 reads CASSATVGYGTGGAAFF. In DNA form, the CDR3 reads TGTGCCAGTAGCGCTACGGTCGGCTACGGGACAGGGGGCGCAGCTTTCTTT. J is TRBJ1-1 and V is TRBV19; 12 bases match TRBD1. V dropped 6 bases and J dropped 10; count of bases not matched to a gene: 18. Germline V gene data show CDR1 as LNHDA and CDR2 as SQIVND (reference sequence). CDR3 size: 17 residues.